This T cell receptor beta chain appears in the sequencing data of a study of T cell responses to AZD1222 COVID-19 vaccine (dated by TCRdb to about 2021). The study in broad terms: A total of approximately 230 trial participants underwent TCR sequencing, of whom some 210 received two doses of AZD1222 and around 25 received two doses of the MenACWY control vaccine. Trial participants were enrolled into age subgroups of 18-55, 56-69 and 70-plus years, which contained 148, 28 and 57 TCR-sequenced participants, respectively. Broad study findings and their caveats: Vaccine-associated CD4 TCRs spanned the whole spike protein, with dominant responses in regions 160-218 and 743-854. In the small 56-69-year group, the increase in depth fell short of significance, most likely because of low power. Reportedly, almost half of the unique spike-specific TCRs recognized epitopes lying outside the regions that are mutated in the B.1.351 and B.1.1.7 variants. Participants were mostly white British and included more females than males, and it was suggested by the authors that clonal diversity may have been underestimated. After two AZD1222 doses, spike-specific TCR breadth and depth were significantly higher than at day 0 and than in MenACWY recipients. Because no samples from the day 14 peak response were available, repertoires could be characterized only after the peak T cell response. Conclusions about previously exposed vaccinees are limited, since just five to seven AZD1222 recipients were seropositive for SARS-CoV-2 at baseline.

This clone was counted a single time. Its binding antigen is unknown. No base quality information exists; no much larger clone differs at one position. The CDR3 regions of human TCRbeta chains were analyzed by immunosequencing. Per the authors' processing: TCRs in the repertoires were matched against a reference library of SARS-CoV-2-specific TCRs that had been generated with the MIRA antigen-specificity platform. Breadth was defined as the fraction of unique TCRs that were SARS-CoV-2-associated. Depth was defined as the fraction of total T cells that were SARS-CoV-2-associated. Using the MIRA data, every spike-specific TCR was mapped to the spike region that the TCR reacted to and assigned to either a CD4 or a CD8 class. Log10-transformed breadth and depth values were compared by one-way ANOVA with Sidak's multiple comparisons tests. This is the immuneACCESS table as TCRdb keeps it, with only in-frame sequences that have V and J called. A part of the clones is gone; compared with another copy, unresolved V genes explain less than half, and the rest is unexplained. The V and J calls and clone size come from that table; D and trimming were worked out from the DNA. Present in this sample are 150,000 to 200,000 clones, roughly 90% of which were seen just once. Together, the top ten hold less than 1.5% of the sample.

The label giving this sample's time point can be read as: about 28 days (+/-7) after the second vaccine dose. AZD1222 recipients given second doses at about 4 weeks or at about 12 weeks were pooled, since spike-specific TCR depth and breadth were not found to differ between the two schedules. Samples from vaccinated people were obtained from the UK trials COV001 and COV002, which included a single-blind randomized controlled phase 2/3 trial of AZD1222 (ChAdOx1 nCoV-19) in healthy adults. For TCRbeta chain sequencing, PBMC samples were collected from trial participants at day 0 and at day 28 after the second dose. V was cut back by 2 bases and J by 2 bases, leaving a gap of 10 bases between them. The CDR3, cysteine through phenylalanine, is 14 amino acids long. Here the CDR3 DNA is all that survives: 42 bases in frame from base 1. Per the germline V gene, SGHDT is the CDR1 and YYEEEE is the CDR2.

Sequenced here: peripheral blood, sampled 28 days after the second AZD1222 dose. This receptor was obtained from an adult who received the AZD1222 COVID-19 vaccine. The chain is encoded by TRBV5-6 joined to TRBJ1-2; a confident D gene designation cannot be given. Here is the DNA: TGTGCCAGCAGCTTCCAAGGGTCAAACTATGGCTACACCTTC. Protein translation: CASSFQGSNYGYTF. The CDR3 plus the reference TRBV5-6 and TRBJ1-2 genes for the other parts give the full variable domain: DAGVTQSPTHLIKTRGQQVTLRCSPKSGHDTVSWYQQALGQGPQFIFQYYEEEERQRGNFPDRFSGHQFPNYSSELNVNALLLGDSALYLCASSFQGSNYGYTFGSGTRLTVV.